The next 29 T cell receptor beta chains were all read from a single sample in a study of T cell responses to AZD1222 COVID-19 vaccine. Data came from immunoSEQ multiplex PCR; TCRdb stores just in-frame clones and leaves some out. The table shows about 160,000 clones, with more than 85% occurring only once. The material sequenced was peripheral blood, taken 28 days after the second AZD1222 dose. The origin of the receptors is an adult who received the AZD1222 COVID-19 vaccine.

This chain uses TRBV4-1 with TRBJ1-2, with D possibly matching TRBD1 (5 bases). Trimming stripped 2 bases from V and 3 bases from J, with 7 bases between. The CDR3 has 13 amino acids. Germline CDR1 reads MGHRA; CDR2 reads YSYEKL. The CDR3 DNA reads TGCGCCAGCAGCCAACAGGGTGACTATGGCTACACCTTC. Translation gives CASSQQGDYGYTF.

The V call is TRBV7-3, the J call TRBJ2-2; D remains ambiguous. V was clipped by 5 bases and J by 3 bases, with 28 bases between them. The CDR3 runs 20 residues. Germline assignment: CDR1 SGHTA and CDR2 FQGTGA. The DNA of the CDR3 is TGTGCCAGCAGCCTTAAGGCCAGCAGTGTCTTGGACCGCGACACCGGGGAGCTGTTTTTT. It is translated as CASSLKASSVLDRDTGELFF.

This chain links TRBV19 with TRBJ1-3, with 8 bases matching TRBD1. This CDR3 is built from 14 residues. The V gene end was trimmed by 9 bases and the J gene end by 0 bases; junction bases not matched to a gene: 4. Germline-derived CDR1 and CDR2 are LNHDA and SQIVND (reference sequence). The CDR3: CASGQGLSGNTIYF. In nucleotides, the CDR3 is TGTGCCAGCGGACAGGGTCTCTCTGGAAACACCATATATTTT.

The rearrangement uses TRBV28 and TRBJ2-3; no reliable D call. Trimming cost V 5 bases and J 5 bases, with 17 bases left between them. The CDR3 length is 15 residues. Germline V gene data show CDR1 as MDHEN and CDR2 as SYDVKM. The CDR3 coding sequence is TGTGCCAGCAGTGCGGTCGGCAGGTCGTTAGATACGCAGTATTTT. This codes for CASSAVGRSLDTQYF.

The chain couples TRBV19 to TRBJ2-3; the D is unclear. Germline CDR1 reads LNHDA; CDR2 reads SQIVND (reference sequence). The V and J ends lost 5 bases and 2 bases respectively, with 14 bases between them. The CDR3 has 15 amino acids. The CDR3 reads CASSWAGGYTDTQYF. CDR3 sequence (DNA): TGTGCCAGTAGTTGGGCAGGCGGCTACACAGATACGCAGTATTTT.

J is TRBJ1-1 and V is TRBV5-1; D not certain. CDR1 SGHRS and CDR2 YFSETQ come from the germline V gene. CDR3 size: 14 residues. The V gene lost 0 bases and the J gene lost 3 bases, with 9 bases spanning the gap. CDR3 DNA: TGCGCCAGCAGCTTGGTCCTGTGGGACACTGAAGCTTTCTTT. Encoded protein: CASSLVLWDTEAFF.

The chain combines TRBV6-5 with TRBJ1-2, with a tentative D call TRBD1 (6 bases). Trimming took off 6 bases at V and 2 bases at J, with 13 bases between the two ends. CDR1 MNHEY and CDR2 SVGAGI come from the germline V gene. The CDR3 consists of 14 residues. The CDR3 DNA reads TGTGCCAGCAGGGTCGGGCAGGGGAACTATGGCTACACCTTC. Translation gives CASRVGQGNYGYTF.

The chain is built from TRBV24-1 and TRBJ1-1; D gene uncertain. The germline gives CDR1 KGHDR, CDR2 SFDVKD. Trimming left V 4 bases short and J 3 bases short, with 5 bases between. The CDR3 loop spans 12 amino acids. This CDR3 is CATSDADTEAFF. The CDR3 DNA reads TGTGCCACCAGTGACGCGGACACTGAAGCTTTCTTT.

This chain links TRBV6-4 with TRBJ2-2; D might be TRBD2 (6 bases). From germline, CDR1 is MRHNA and CDR2 SNTAGT. Trimming shortened V by 4 bases and J by 5 bases, and 8 bases separated the two germline ends. The CDR3 consists of 13 residues. CDR3 nucleotide sequence: TGTGCCAGCAGTGTAAGCGGGACCGGGGAGCTGTTTTTT. Protein sequence: CASSVSGTGELFF.

This chain joins TRBV7-2 and TRBJ2-3, with TRBD2 matching over 8 bases. Germline V gene lookup returns CDR1 SGHTA and CDR2 FQGNSA. Trimming cost V 2 bases and J 1 base; bases outside gene matches: 11. CDR3 size: 18 residues. The CDR3 region is CASSLMQRGRSGTDTQYF. The CDR3 region has the DNA TGTGCCAGCAGCTTAATGCAGCGGGGGAGGTCCGGCACAGATACGCAGTATTTT.

V is TRBV10-3 and J is TRBJ2-7; D unresolved. The V and J ends lost 6 bases and 0 bases respectively, with 18 bases between them. Germline CDR1 and CDR2: ENHRY and SYGVKD. The CDR3 is 16 amino acids. The CDR3 coding sequence is TGTGCCATCAGCCCCGCAACTATCCGTGCCTCCTACGAGCAGTACTTC. Translation: CAISPATIRASYEQYF.

The genes are TRBV19 and TRBJ1-5; 10 bases fit TRBD1. The CDR3 extends over 15 amino acids. Losses at the gene ends were 5 bases for V and 7 bases for J; bases not matched to a gene: 8. The germline CDR1 and CDR2 sequences are LNHDA and SQIVND (reference sequence). CDR3 DNA sequence: TGTGCCAGTAGTTCGGGACAGGGGTCGACGCAGCCCCAGCATTTT. Translation gives CASSSGQGSTQPQHF.

The chain joins TRBV10-3 to TRBJ1-5; D remains ambiguous. Germline loops: CDR1 ENHRY, CDR2 SYGVKD. The germline V and J ends were trimmed by 6 bases and 4 bases, with 10 bases remaining between them. This CDR3 spans 13 amino acids. CDR3 DNA sequence: TGTGCCATCAGACAGATCCCAAATCAGCCCCAGCATTTT. Translating it yields CAIRQIPNQPQHF.

This chain links TRBV11-2 with TRBJ2-2, with 16 bases fitting TRBD2. The V segment lost 5 bases and the J segment 4 bases; nucleotides outside the gene matches: 7. This CDR3 comprises 18 residues. From germline, CDR1 is SGHAT and CDR2 FQNNGV. The CDR3 nucleotides read TGTGCCAGCAGCCGGGGACTAGCGGGAGGGCCGAGCACCGGGGAGCTGTTTTTT. As protein: CASSRGLAGGPSTGELFF.

This chain joins TRBV25-1 and TRBJ1-6; D may be TRBD1 (5 bases). Germline V gene sequence: CDR1 MGHDK, CDR2 SYGVNS. The V end lost 2 bases, the J end lost 6 bases, and 11 bases lay between the germline ends. The CDR3 runs to 15 residues. CDR3 coding DNA: TGTGCCAGCAGTGAAAGGGGCCCAAGTAATTCACCCCTCCACTTT. Amino acid sequence: CASSERGPSNSPLHF.

This chain uses TRBV5-8 with TRBJ2-1; weak D call: TRBD2 (5 bases). Germline CDR1 and CDR2: SGHTS and YDEGEE. CDR3 size: 15 residues. V was cut by 4 bases and J by 6 bases, with 17 bases left in between. The CDR3 sequence is CASSKDGGRSNEQFF. As DNA, the CDR3 is TGTGCCAGCAGCAAGGACGGAGGCAGGTCCAATGAGCAGTTCTTC.

The rearrangement links TRBV19 to TRBJ1-1; 10 bases map to TRBD1. This CDR3 comprises 16 residues. Germline V gene data show CDR1 as LNHDA and CDR2 as SQIVND (reference sequence). With V trimmed by 2 bases and J by 4 bases, 7 bases remained unmatched. The chain's CDR3 is CASSILRDRGITEAFF. CDR3 bases: TGTGCCAGTAGTATACTCCGGGACAGGGGAATCACTGAAGCTTTCTTT.

This chain links TRBV27 with TRBJ2-3, with D possibly matching TRBD2 (6 bases). Germline CDR1 MNHEY, CDR2 SMNVEV (reference sequence). This CDR3 region has 15 residues. Deletions cut 6 bases from V and 6 bases from J, with 19 bases between. CDR3 nucleotides: TGTGCCAGCAGCCAAGGAAGGCTAGCGTACGATACGCAGTATTTT. Amino acid sequence: CASSQGRLAYDTQYF.

The chain joins TRBV19 to TRBJ2-7; 9 positions match TRBD1. J gave up 4 bases and V 5 bases, and 9 bases lay outside the gene matches. The CDR3 is 15 amino acids. The germline V gene has CDR1 LNHDA and CDR2 SQIVND (reference sequence). The CDR3, as DNA: TGTGCCAGTAGTGCATCCGGGACAGGGATGTACGAGCAGTACTTC. Translation gives CASSASGTGMYEQYF.

The chain has TRBV28 and TRBJ2-7, with TRBD1 as a possible D gene (6 bases). The CDR3 totals 15 residues. Per the germline V gene, CDR1 is MDHEN and CDR2 is SYDVKM. V lost 6 bases and J 3 bases, leaving 18 bases between the germline ends. CDR3 in DNA: TGTGCCAGCAGACCGCAGGGGAGAATGGGCTACGAGCAGTACTTC. The encoded protein is CASRPQGRMGYEQYF.

V is TRBV12-5 and J is TRBJ2-1, with D perhaps TRBD1 (5 bases). Germline-derived CDR1 and CDR2 are LGHNT and FRNRAP. Deletions cut 0 bases from V and 5 bases from J, with 14 bases between. The CDR3 consists of 16 residues. The CDR3 nucleotides are TGTGCTAGTGGTTTGGTACTCACAGGAAGGAACAATGAGCAGTTCTTC. This sequence encodes CASGLVLTGRNNEQFF.

This clone was seen a few times. The chain carries TRBV30 and TRBJ1-5; D gene uncertain. Germline V lookup: CDR1 GTSNPN, CDR2 SVGIG (reference sequence). Between the trimmed V and J ends, which lost 0 bases and 5 bases, there was a span of 20 bases. This CDR3 is built from 17 residues. DNA for the CDR3: TGTGCCTGGAGTGTACGCCGTTTTCCTCAAGTGTATCAGCCCCAGCATTTT. Its translation is CAWSVRRFPQVYQPQHF.

The chain joins TRBV5-1 to TRBJ2-1, with D possibly TRBD1 on 5 matching bases. From germline, CDR1 is SGHRS and CDR2 YFSETQ. V lost 0 bases and J 0 bases, leaving 10 bases between the germline ends. This CDR3 is 16 amino acids long. In DNA, the CDR3 is TGCGCCAGCAGCTTGGACAGGCCCAGCTCCTACAATGAGCAGTTCTTC. It is translated as CASSLDRPSSYNEQFF.

This chain joins TRBV30 and TRBJ1-2; D remains ambiguous. Germline V gives CDR1 GTSNPN, CDR2 SVGIG (reference sequence). This CDR3 region has 13 residues. Trimming cost V 4 bases and J 7 bases, with 16 bases left between them. The CDR3, as DNA: TGTGCCTGGACCATCGGGCCCCGCGGTGGCTACACCTTC. Translating gives CAWTIGPRGGYTF.

V gene TRBV19 combines with J gene TRBJ2-1; 8 bases align to TRBD2. CDR3 length equals 17 residues. The V and J ends lost 5 bases and 6 bases, in that order; junction bases with no gene match: 15. Germline CDR1 reads LNHDA; CDR2 reads SQIVND (reference sequence). The CDR3 loop reads CASSGGLVIPPINEQFF. The CDR3 DNA sequence: TGTGCCAGTAGTGGGGGACTAGTAATTCCCCCGATCAATGAGCAGTTCTTC.

The chain links TRBV6-1 to TRBJ1-6, with D tentatively TRBD1 (5 bases). The V end lost 3 bases, the J end lost 8 bases, and 8 bases lay between the germline ends. The V gene's germline CDR1 is MNHNS and CDR2 SASEGT. The CDR3 is made up of 13 amino acids. The CDR3 DNA sequence: TGTGCCAGCAGTGACGGGGGATATTCACCCCTCCACTTT. Its translation: CASSDGGYSPLHF.

The chain joins TRBV7-2 to TRBJ1-1; no clear D gene. CDR3 length: 16 amino acids. V was cut by 5 bases and J by 2 bases, with 18 bases left in between. The germline V gene encodes CDR1 SGHTA and CDR2 FQGNSA. The CDR3 protein is CASSPGLGFRNTEAFF. Here the CDR3 DNA reads TGTGCCAGCAGCCCCGGGTTAGGGTTCCGAAACACTGAAGCTTTCTTT.

For this clone: At one end, the junction sequence differs from germline, possibly due to a read error. V and J are TRBV10-3 and TRBJ1-5; D perhaps matches TRBD1 (5 bases). The CDR3 has 12 residues. CDR1 and CDR2 from the germline V gene are ENHRY and SYGVKD. This chain's CDR3 is CAVSSQGQPQHF. The CDR3 DNA follows: TGTGCCGTCAGTAGCCAGGGACAGCCCCAGCATTTT.

The chain carries TRBV19 and TRBJ1-6; a weak D match, TRBD1 (5 bases). The V and J ends lost 5 bases and 7 bases respectively, with 15 bases between them. Germline V gene data show CDR1 as LNHDA and CDR2 as SQIVND (reference sequence). The CDR3 runs to 15 residues. CDR3 in amino acids: CASSGSSGTNSPLHF. CDR3 bases: TGTGCCAGTAGTGGATCATCAGGGACCAATTCACCCCTCCACTTT.